A single sample is the source of the 5 T cell receptor beta chains below, sequenced in a study of OX40 agonist ivuxolimab in advanced cancers. Assay used: immunoSEQ multiplex PCR; TCRdb lists only in-frame clones, some missing. The table shows tens of thousands of clones, with roughly 83% occurring only once. The sequencing used CD4+ or CD8+ T cells sorted from blood, collected in a trial of the OX40 agonist ivuxolimab. The receptors originated from an adult with an advanced solid tumor such as melanoma, head and neck, liver or kidney cancer.

This sequence joins TRBV6-1 and TRBJ1-1; 7 bases are a match to TRBD1. There are 13 residues in the CDR3. Germline V gene data show CDR1 as MNHNS and CDR2 as SASEGT. V shed 6 bases and J 4 bases; nucleotides not matched to a gene: 5. The CDR3 loop reads CASRETGPTEAFF. The CDR3 bases are TGTGCCAGCAGGGAGACAGGGCCCACTGAAGCTTTCTTT.

The chain recombines TRBV5-1 with TRBJ1-2; 8 nucleotides agree with TRBD1. The CDR3 has 13 residues. The trim removed 3 bases at V and 8 bases at J, leaving 6 bases unmatched. Germline CDR1 SGHRS, CDR2 YFSETQ. CDR3 loop: CASSSQGAEGYTF. CDR3 sequence (DNA): TGCGCCAGCAGCTCGCAGGGGGCGGAAGGCTACACCTTC.

This chain joins TRBV15 and TRBJ1-2; D possibly corresponds to TRBD1 (6 bases). V lost 1 base and J 7 bases, leaving 10 bases between the germline ends. CDR1 LNHNV and CDR2 YYDKDF come from the germline V gene (reference sequence). CDR3 length equals 13 residues. CDR3 coding DNA: TGTGCCACCAGCAGAGTGGGGACACCTGGCTACACCTTC. Its translation is CATSRVGTPGYTF.

This clone was detected only a few times. This chain uses TRBV30 with TRBJ1-2; the D is unclear. The germline gives CDR1 GTSNPN, CDR2 SVGIG (reference sequence). This CDR3 comprises 12 residues. With 0 bases removed from V and 7 bases from J, the gap between germline ends came to 9 bases. The CDR3 spells CAWSVEDFGYTF. The CDR3 DNA sequence: TGTGCCTGGAGTGTCGAGGATTTTGGCTACACCTTC.

This CDR3 reads CASSQDALLFF. CDR3 in DNA: TGTGCCAGCAGCCAAGATGCTCTACTGTTTTTT. The rearrangement uses TRBV4-2 and TRBJ1-4; unclear D gene. The V gene's germline CDR1 is LGHNA and CDR2 YNFKEQ. The CDR3 is 11 residues long. Trimming removed 0 bases at V and 13 bases at J, with 6 bases between.